The clone carrying this T cell receptor beta chain was seen a handful of times. Its antigen is undetermined. Per germline, CDR1 KGHDR and CDR2 SFDVKD. With V trimmed by 4 bases and J by 2 bases, 1 base remained unmatched. This CDR3 is built from 13 residues. cDNA carried unique molecular identifiers, and a universal primer site was added by template switching. TCRdb re-called the 5' RACE reads with MiXCR, one entry per CDR3 protein. This table has hundreds of thousands of distinct CDR3 sequences, around 8.6% appearing once. This record belongs to a study of identical twins. Study findings and constraints: Some out-of-frame alpha sequences were shared by twins, and these showed excess low generation probability.

This sample was also put to use in a study of yellow fever vaccine responses in identical twins. From that second work: Reportedly, twins showed a vaccine T cell response that looked partly convergent and partly personalized.

Input material: PBMCs. V and J are TRBV24-1 and TRBJ2-7; TRBD1 agrees at 7 bases. The clonotype comes from a woman between 18 and 29 years old in good health. CDR3 sequence: CATSEGTAYEQYF. The DNA for the CDR3 is TGTGCCACCAGTGAGGGGACAGCCTACGAGCAGTACTTC.